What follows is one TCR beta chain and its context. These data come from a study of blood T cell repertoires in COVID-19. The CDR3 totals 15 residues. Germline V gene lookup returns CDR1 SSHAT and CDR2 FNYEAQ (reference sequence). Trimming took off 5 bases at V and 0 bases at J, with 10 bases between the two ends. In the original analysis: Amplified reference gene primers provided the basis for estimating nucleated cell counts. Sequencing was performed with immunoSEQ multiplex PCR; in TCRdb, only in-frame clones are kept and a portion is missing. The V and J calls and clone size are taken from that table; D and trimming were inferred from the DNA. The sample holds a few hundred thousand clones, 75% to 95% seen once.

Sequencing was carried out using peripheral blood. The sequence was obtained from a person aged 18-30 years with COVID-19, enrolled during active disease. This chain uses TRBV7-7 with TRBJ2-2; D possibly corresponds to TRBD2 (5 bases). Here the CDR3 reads CASSPSGTNTGELFF. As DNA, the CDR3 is TGTGCCAGCAGCCCCAGCGGAACGAACACCGGGGAGCTGTTTTTT.